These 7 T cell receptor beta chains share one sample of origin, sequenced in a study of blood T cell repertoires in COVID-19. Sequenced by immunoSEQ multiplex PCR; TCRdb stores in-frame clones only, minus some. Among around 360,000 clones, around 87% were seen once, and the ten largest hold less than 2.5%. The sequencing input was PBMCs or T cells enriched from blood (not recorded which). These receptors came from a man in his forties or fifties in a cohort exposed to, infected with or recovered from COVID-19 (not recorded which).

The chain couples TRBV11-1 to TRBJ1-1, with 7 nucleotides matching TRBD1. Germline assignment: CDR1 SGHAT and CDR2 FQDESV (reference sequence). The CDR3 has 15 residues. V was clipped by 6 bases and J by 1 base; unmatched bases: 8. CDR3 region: CASRRGQATNTEAFF. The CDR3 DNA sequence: TGTGCCAGCAGGCGCGGACAGGCGACGAACACTGAAGCTTTCTTT.

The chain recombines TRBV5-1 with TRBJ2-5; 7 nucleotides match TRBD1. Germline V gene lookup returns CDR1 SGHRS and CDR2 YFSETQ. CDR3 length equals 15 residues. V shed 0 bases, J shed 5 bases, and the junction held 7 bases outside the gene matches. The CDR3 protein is CASSLGDRVVETQYF. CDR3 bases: TGCGCCAGCAGCTTGGGTGACAGGGTGGTGGAGACCCAGTACTTC.

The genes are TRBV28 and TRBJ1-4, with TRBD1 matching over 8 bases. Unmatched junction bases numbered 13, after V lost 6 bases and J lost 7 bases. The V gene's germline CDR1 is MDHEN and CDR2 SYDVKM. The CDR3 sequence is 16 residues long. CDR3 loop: CASSPRQGRVSEKLFF. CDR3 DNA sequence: TGTGCCAGCAGCCCTCGACAGGGGAGGGTGAGTGAAAAACTGTTTTTT.

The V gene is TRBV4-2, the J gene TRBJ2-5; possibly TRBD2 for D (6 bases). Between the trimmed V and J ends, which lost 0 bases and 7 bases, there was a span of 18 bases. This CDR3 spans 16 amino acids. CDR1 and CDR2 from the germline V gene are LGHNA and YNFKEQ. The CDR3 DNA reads TGTGCCAGCAGCCAAGATCCCGGGACTCACCTGGGGACCCAGTACTTC. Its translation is CASSQDPGTHLGTQYF.

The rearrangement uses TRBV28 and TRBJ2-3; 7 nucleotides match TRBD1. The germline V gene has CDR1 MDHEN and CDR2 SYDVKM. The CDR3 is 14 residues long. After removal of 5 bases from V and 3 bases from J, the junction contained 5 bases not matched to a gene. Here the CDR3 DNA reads TGTGCCAGCAGTCGACAGGGCTATACAGATACGCAGTATTTT. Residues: CASSRQGYTDTQYF.

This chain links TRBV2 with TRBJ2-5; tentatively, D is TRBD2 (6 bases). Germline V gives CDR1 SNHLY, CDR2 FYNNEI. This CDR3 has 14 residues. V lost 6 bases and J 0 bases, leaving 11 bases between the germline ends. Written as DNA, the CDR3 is TGTGCCAGCAGCCCGACTAGTAACCAAGAGACCCAGTACTTC. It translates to CASSPTSNQETQYF.

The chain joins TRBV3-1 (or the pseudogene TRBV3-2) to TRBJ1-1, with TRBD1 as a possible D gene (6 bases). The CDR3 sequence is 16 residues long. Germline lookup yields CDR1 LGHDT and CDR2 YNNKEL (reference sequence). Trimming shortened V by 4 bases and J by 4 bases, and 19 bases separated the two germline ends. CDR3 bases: TGTGCCAGCAGCCTGGGATCAATACAGGGTATCACTGAAGCTTTCTTT. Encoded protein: CASSLGSIQGITEAFF.